Listed here are 24 T cell receptor beta chains from one sample, sequenced in a study of vaccination and CD4 T cells after COVID-19. No antigen has been identified for these receptors. An Oncomine TCR Beta short-read assay was used to sequence the DNA from cultured CD4+ T cells. TCRdb ran MiXCR on the PCR reads and lists one entry per CDR3 protein. The sample lists about 9,200 distinct CDR3 sequences, 60% occurring once. Indicated treatment: roughly 11-day PBMC culture with coronavirus spike peptide pools or control peptides (ViraFEST assay). Sequencing was performed on cultured CD4+ T cells from blood, taken after SARS-CoV-2 vaccination. The receptors were sampled from a human donor with COVID-19.

The rearrangement uses TRBV25-1 and TRBJ2-7; D uncertain. Trimming stripped 4 bases from V and 3 bases from J, with 7 bases between. The CDR3 totals 12 residues. CDR1 is MGHDK and CDR2 is SYGVNS in the germline V gene. In DNA form, the CDR3 reads TGTGCCAGCAGTGGTTCTCTCTACGAGCAGTACTTC. It translates to CASSGSLYEQYF.

This clonotype was seen a handful of times. The chain uses TRBV27 and TRBJ1-1; unclear D gene. The CDR3 has 13 amino acids. V was pared by 3 bases and J by 1 base, with 6 bases between. CDR1 and CDR2 from the germline V gene are MNHEY and SMNVEV (reference sequence). The CDR3 DNA sequence: TGTGCCAGCAGTTTCATGGGGAACACTGAAGCTTTCTTT. It yields the protein CASSFMGNTEAFF.

With regard to this clonotype: The CDR3 end shows no conserved phenylalanine or tryptophan, and so a read error is likely. The chain links TRBV5-4 to TRBJ1-5; 8 positions match TRBD1. V was clipped by 5 bases and J by 5 bases; unmatched bases: 6. CDR3 length: 14 amino acids. Germline loops: CDR1 SGHNT, CDR2 YYREEE (reference sequence). As DNA, the CDR3 is TGTGCCAGCAGTTCAGGGGGCGCGGATCAGCCCCAGCATTCT. This sequence encodes CASSSGGADQPQHS.

The chain is built from TRBV20-1 and TRBJ1-1; TRBD1 agrees at 8 bases. The V and J ends lost 3 bases and 1 base, in that order; junction bases with no gene match: 7. The CDR3 runs 15 residues. Germline V gene lookup returns CDR1 DFQATT and CDR2 SNEGSKA (reference sequence). The DNA for the CDR3 is TGCAGTGCTAGCCCTTGGACAGGGCCGAACACTGAAGCTTTCTTT. It yields the protein CSASPWTGPNTEAFF.

The CDR3 region has the DNA TGCAGTGCTAGAGGGCTAGCGGCCTACAATGAGCAGTTCTTC. This codes for CSARGLAAYNEQFF. The chain employs TRBV20-1 and TRBJ2-1; TRBD2 matches at 7 bases. CDR3 size: 14 residues. Germline V lookup: CDR1 DFQATT, CDR2 SNEGSKA (reference sequence). J gave up 2 bases and V 1 base, and 2 bases lay outside the gene matches.

This clonotype was counted between two and nine times. V is TRBV28 and J is TRBJ2-3, with 9 positions matching TRBD1. V dropped 6 bases and J dropped 6; count of bases not matched to a gene: 4. The germline gives CDR1 MDHEN, CDR2 SYDVKM. The CDR3 totals 13 residues. CDR3: CASRGTGLDTQYF. The DNA of the CDR3 is TGTGCCAGCAGGGGGACAGGGTTGGATACGCAGTATTTT.

This clonotype has more than one count but fewer than ten. The chain links TRBV19 to TRBJ1-1, with TRBD1 as a possible D gene (5 bases). Trimming cost V 6 bases and J 3 bases, with 14 bases left between them. The CDR3 consists of 14 residues. The germline gives CDR1 LNHDA, CDR2 SQIVND (reference sequence). In nucleotides, the CDR3 is TGTGCCAGTAGAGGGGCCCCTGGAGACACTGAAGCTTTCTTT. Amino acids: CASRGAPGDTEAFF. The full variable domain, with the rest looked up from reference TRBV19 and TRBJ1-1, is DGGITQSPKYLFRKEGQNVTLSCEQNLNHDAMYWYRQDPGQGLRLIYYSQIVNDFQKGDIAEGYSVSREKKESFPLTVTSAQKNPTAFYLCASRGAPGDTEAFFGQGTRLTVV.

The chain combines TRBV6-1 with TRBJ2-2, with 10 bases that match TRBD2. Germline assignment: CDR1 MNHNS and CDR2 SASEGT. The CDR3 extends over 19 amino acids. Trimming removed 10 bases from V and 0 bases from J; junction bases left unmatched: 17. Here the CDR3 DNA reads TGTGCCACCCACTCGACAGAACTAGCGGGAAGGGCGAACACCGGGGAGCTGTTTTTT. Protein product: CATHSTELAGRANTGELFF.

This clonotype was observed a few times. This chain joins TRBV20-1 and TRBJ1-1; 9 bases match TRBD1. Germline-derived CDR1 and CDR2 are DFQATT and SNEGSKA (reference sequence). CDR3 length: 16 residues. Trimming at V came to 5 bases and at J to 3 bases, leaving 13 bases not matched to a gene. This CDR3 is CSARSPTGGDDTEAFF. Here the CDR3 DNA reads TGCAGTGCTCGGTCCCCTACAGGGGGCGATGACACTGAAGCTTTCTTT.

The J gene is TRBJ2-5, the V gene TRBV7-9; a weak D match, TRBD2 (6 bases). CDR3 size: 15 residues. Germline CDR1 reads SEHNR; CDR2 reads FQNEAQ (reference sequence). V was trimmed by 5 bases and J by 1 base, leaving 14 bases between them. The CDR3 loop is CASSPRGGTQETQYF. CDR3 coding DNA: TGTGCCAGCAGCCCCCGAGGCGGGACCCAAGAGACCCAGTACTTC.

This clonotype was counted a few times. The V and J genes are TRBV20-1 and TRBJ2-3; D possibly corresponds to TRBD2 (5 bases). This CDR3 comprises 14 residues. Trimming cost V 6 bases and J 4 bases, with 17 bases left between them. Per germline, CDR1 DFQATT and CDR2 SNEGSKA (reference sequence). The CDR3 here is CSARTAVRADTQYF. The CDR3 DNA follows: TGCAGTGCCAGGACTGCCGTTCGCGCAGATACGCAGTATTTT.

Judged by abundance, this clonotype is medium-sized. This chain uses TRBV7-8 with TRBJ2-7; 13 bases agree with TRBD2. The trim removed 2 bases at V and 4 bases at J, leaving 11 bases unmatched. Germline V CDR1 and CDR2: SGHVS, FQNEAQ. The CDR3 loop spans 18 amino acids. For the CDR3, the DNA is TGTGCCAGCAGCTTACCTCGGACTAGCGGGGGCCCTTATTACGAGCAGTACTTC. Amino acid sequence: CASSLPRTSGGPYYEQYF.

The chain combines TRBV6-2 or TRBV6-3 with TRBJ1-2; D ambiguous. Germline values: CDR1 MNHEY, CDR2 SVGEGT. This CDR3 contains 12 residues. Trimming pared 7 bases from V and 3 bases from J, leaving 9 bases between. The CDR3 DNA reads as TGTGCCAGCAACGTCCGAGACTATGGCTACACCTTC. Its protein is CASNVRDYGYTF.

The chain employs TRBV20-1 and TRBJ2-7; 7 positions agree with TRBD2. The ends lost 6 bases at V and 3 bases at J; junction bases unmatched: 17. This CDR3 spans 16 amino acids. Per germline, CDR1 DFQATT and CDR2 SNEGSKA (reference sequence). Here the CDR3 reads CSAIAGQSPSNYEQYF. In DNA, the CDR3 is TGCAGTGCAATAGCGGGCCAGTCACCTTCGAACTACGAGCAGTACTTC.

There are a few counts of this clonotype. The rearrangement links TRBV20-1 to TRBJ1-1; D possibly corresponds to TRBD1 (6 bases). V was trimmed by 3 bases and J by 7 bases, leaving 18 bases between them. The CDR3 runs to 14 residues. Looked up from germline, CDR1 is DFQATT and CDR2 is SNEGSKA (reference sequence). The DNA of the CDR3 is TGCAGTGCTAGGGCCTCTGGGGGCGGTTATGAAGCTTTCTTT. Protein: CSARASGGGYEAFF.

The chain links TRBV19 to TRBJ1-3, with no clear D. Germline V CDR1 and CDR2: LNHDA, SQIVND (reference sequence). The CDR3 spans 14 residues. V lost 6 bases and J lost 2, with 11 bases in between. CDR3 in amino acids: CASRRQQTGNTIYF. The CDR3 DNA is TGTGCCAGTAGACGGCAGCAAACTGGAAACACCATATATTTT.

The V and J genes are TRBV24-1 and TRBJ2-5, with D perhaps matching TRBD2 (6 bases). Per germline, CDR1 KGHDR and CDR2 SFDVKD. Trimming shortened V by 2 bases and J by 5 bases, and 8 bases separated the two germline ends. This CDR3 spans 13 amino acids. Written as DNA, the CDR3 is TGTGCCACCAGTGATTCTAGCGTGGAGACCCAGTACTTC. Its protein is CATSDSSVETQYF.

This clonotype was seen a few times. The chain employs TRBV19 and TRBJ1-5, with D maybe TRBD1 (6 bases). Trimming cost V 4 bases and J 0 bases, with 10 bases left between them. Germline values: CDR1 LNHDA, CDR2 SQIVND (reference sequence). This CDR3 has 15 residues. DNA of the CDR3: TGTGCCAGTAGTAAGGGGGGCGATAGCAATCAGCCCCAGCATTTT. It yields the protein CASSKGGDSNQPQHF.

The CDR3 protein is CAIDQFQETQYF. For the CDR3, the DNA is TGTGCCATCGACCAGTTCCAAGAGACCCAGTACTTC. The V and J genes are TRBV2 and TRBJ2-5; D is unresolved. The V gene's germline CDR1 is SNHLY and CDR2 FYNNEI. Trimming cost V 10 bases and J 1 base, with 10 bases left between them. This CDR3 comprises 12 residues.

The CDR3, as DNA: TGCAGTGCTATCGCGGGGGCAAGCAAAAACACAGATACGCAGTATTTT. As protein: CSAIAGASKNTDTQYF. The V and J genes are TRBV20-1 and TRBJ2-3; a possible D gene is TRBD2 (7 bases). There are 16 residues in the CDR3. V shed 4 bases and J shed 2 bases, with 19 bases lying between them. In germline, CDR1 is DFQATT, CDR2 SNEGSKA (reference sequence).

The chain uses TRBV27 and TRBJ2-1; D is unresolved. In germline, CDR1 is MNHEY, CDR2 SMNVEV (reference sequence). CDR3 length: 16 amino acids. Trimming took off 0 bases at V and 0 bases at J, with 9 bases between the two ends. Written as DNA, the CDR3 is TGTGCCAGCAGTTTATCGCGGCCTAGCTCCTACAATGAGCAGTTCTTC. Translation: CASSLSRPSSYNEQFF.

The rearrangement uses TRBV20-1 and TRBJ1-5, with 8 bases identical to TRBD1. The CDR3 length is 14 residues. V trimming: 6 bases; J trimming: 6 bases; junction bases outside the gene matches: 10. Germline lookup yields CDR1 DFQATT and CDR2 SNEGSKA (reference sequence). CDR3: CSALGQGGLQPQHF. CDR3 sequence (DNA): TGCAGTGCCCTTGGACAGGGTGGCCTTCAGCCCCAGCATTTT.

The rearrangement links TRBV6-1 to TRBJ2-5, with D hard to call. Germline V gives CDR1 MNHNS, CDR2 SASEGT. V shed 10 bases and J shed 9 bases, with 12 bases lying between them. This CDR3 spans 10 amino acids. This CDR3 reads CATLKIAQYF. CDR3 bases: TGTGCCACCCTCAAGATCGCCCAGTACTTC.

This clonotype was observed a handful of times. The chain combines TRBV7-6 with TRBJ2-3; D call uncertain. The CDR3 runs to 13 residues. V shed 3 bases and J shed 11 bases, with 15 bases lying between them. The germline gives CDR1 SGHVS, CDR2 FNYEAQ. This CDR3 is CASSFEASGGQYF. The CDR3 nucleotides read TGTGCCAGCAGCTTCGAGGCCTCCGGTGGGCAGTATTTT. Full variable domain (rest looked up from reference TRBV7-6 and TRBJ2-3): GAGVSQSPRYKVTKRGQDVALRCDPISGHVSLYWYRQALGQGPEFLTYFNYEAQQDKSGLPNDRFSAERPEGSISTLTIQRTEQRDSAMYRCASSFEASGGQYFGPGTRLTVL.